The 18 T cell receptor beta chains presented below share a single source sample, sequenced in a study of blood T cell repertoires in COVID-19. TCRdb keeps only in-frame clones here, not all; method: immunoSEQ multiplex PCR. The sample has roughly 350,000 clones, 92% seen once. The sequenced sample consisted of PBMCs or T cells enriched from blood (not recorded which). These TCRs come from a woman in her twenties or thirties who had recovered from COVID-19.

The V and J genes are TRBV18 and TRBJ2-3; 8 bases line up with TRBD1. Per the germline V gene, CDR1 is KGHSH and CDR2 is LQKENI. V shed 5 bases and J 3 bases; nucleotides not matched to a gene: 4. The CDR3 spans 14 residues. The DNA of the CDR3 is TGTGCCAGCTCAACAACAGGGGGGACAGATACGCAGTATTTT. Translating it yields CASSTTGGTDTQYF.

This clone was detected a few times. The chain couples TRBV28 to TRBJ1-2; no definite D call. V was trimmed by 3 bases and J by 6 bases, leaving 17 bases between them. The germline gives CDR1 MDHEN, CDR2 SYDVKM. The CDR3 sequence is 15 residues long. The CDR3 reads CASSFLSGAWDGYTF. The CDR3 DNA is TGTGCCAGCAGTTTCCTGTCGGGAGCCTGGGATGGCTACACCTTC.

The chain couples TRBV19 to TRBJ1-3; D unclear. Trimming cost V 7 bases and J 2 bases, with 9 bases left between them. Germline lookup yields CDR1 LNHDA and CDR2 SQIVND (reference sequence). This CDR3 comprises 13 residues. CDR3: CASNGLTGNTIYF. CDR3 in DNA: TGTGCCAGTAACGGACTCACTGGAAACACCATATATTTT.

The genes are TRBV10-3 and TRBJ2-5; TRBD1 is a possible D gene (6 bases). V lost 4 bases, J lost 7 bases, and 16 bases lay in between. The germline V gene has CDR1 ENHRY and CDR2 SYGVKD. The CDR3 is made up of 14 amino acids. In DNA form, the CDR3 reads TGTGCCATCAGTGTTGGGACAATTGAGGGGACCCAGTACTTC. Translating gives CAISVGTIEGTQYF.

As DNA, the CDR3 is TGTGCCAGCAGTATGGACTGGGCGGATGGCTACACCTTC. Amino acid sequence: CASSMDWADGYTF. The genes are TRBV6-5 and TRBJ1-2; no reliable D call. CDR1 is MNHEY and CDR2 is SVGAGI in the germline V gene. V lost 5 bases and J 6 bases, leaving 13 bases between the germline ends. The CDR3 is made up of 13 amino acids.

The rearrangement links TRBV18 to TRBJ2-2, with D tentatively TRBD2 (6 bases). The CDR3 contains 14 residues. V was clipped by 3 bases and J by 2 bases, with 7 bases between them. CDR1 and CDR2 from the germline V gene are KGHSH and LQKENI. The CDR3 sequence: CASSPGGNTGELFF. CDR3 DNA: TGTGCCAGCTCACCCGGGGGAAACACCGGGGAGCTGTTTTTT.

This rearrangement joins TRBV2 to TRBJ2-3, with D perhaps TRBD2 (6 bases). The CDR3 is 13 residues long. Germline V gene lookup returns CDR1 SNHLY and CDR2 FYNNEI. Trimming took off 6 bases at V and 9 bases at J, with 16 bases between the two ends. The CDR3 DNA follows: TGTGCCAGCAGGGCTAGCGAAACCTCCACGCAGTATTTT. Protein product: CASRASETSTQYF.

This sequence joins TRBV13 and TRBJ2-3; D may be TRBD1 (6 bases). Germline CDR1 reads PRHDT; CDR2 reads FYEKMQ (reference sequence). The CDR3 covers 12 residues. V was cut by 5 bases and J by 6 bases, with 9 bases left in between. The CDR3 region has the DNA TGTGCCAGCAGCCTTCAGGGGGATACGCAGTATTTT. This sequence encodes CASSLQGDTQYF.

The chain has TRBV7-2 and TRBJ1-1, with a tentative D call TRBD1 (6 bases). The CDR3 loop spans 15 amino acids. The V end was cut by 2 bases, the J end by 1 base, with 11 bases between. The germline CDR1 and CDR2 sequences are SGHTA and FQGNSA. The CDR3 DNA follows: TGTGCCAGCAGCTTACAGGCCAGGGGGAACACTGAAGCTTTCTTT. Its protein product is CASSLQARGNTEAFF.

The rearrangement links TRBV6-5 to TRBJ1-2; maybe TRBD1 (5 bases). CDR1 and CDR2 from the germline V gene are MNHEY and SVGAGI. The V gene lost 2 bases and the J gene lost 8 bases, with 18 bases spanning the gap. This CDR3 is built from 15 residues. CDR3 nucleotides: TGTGCCAGCAGTTACACCTGGGGGGTTGGAGAGGGCTACACCTTC. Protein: CASSYTWGVGEGYTF.

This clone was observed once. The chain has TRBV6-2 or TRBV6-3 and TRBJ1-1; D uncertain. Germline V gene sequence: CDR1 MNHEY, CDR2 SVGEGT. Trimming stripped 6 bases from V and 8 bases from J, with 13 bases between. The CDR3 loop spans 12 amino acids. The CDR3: CASSTNSAEAFF. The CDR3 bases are TGTGCCAGCAGCACTAACTCCGCCGAAGCTTTCTTT.

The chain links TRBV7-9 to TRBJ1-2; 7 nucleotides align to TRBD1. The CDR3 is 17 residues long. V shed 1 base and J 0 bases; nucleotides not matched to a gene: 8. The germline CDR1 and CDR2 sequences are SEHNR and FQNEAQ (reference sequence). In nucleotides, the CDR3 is TGTGCCAGCAGCTTAGGTGGGACAGCTGTTTCTAACTATGGCTACACCTTC. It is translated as CASSLGGTAVSNYGYTF.

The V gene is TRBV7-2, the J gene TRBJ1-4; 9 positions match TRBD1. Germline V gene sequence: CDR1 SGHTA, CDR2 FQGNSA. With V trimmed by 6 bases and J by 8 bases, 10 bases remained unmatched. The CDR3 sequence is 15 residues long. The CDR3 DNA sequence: TGTGCCAGCAGGTTTACAGGGGGCTTCGGGGAAAAACTGTTTTTT. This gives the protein CASRFTGGFGEKLFF.

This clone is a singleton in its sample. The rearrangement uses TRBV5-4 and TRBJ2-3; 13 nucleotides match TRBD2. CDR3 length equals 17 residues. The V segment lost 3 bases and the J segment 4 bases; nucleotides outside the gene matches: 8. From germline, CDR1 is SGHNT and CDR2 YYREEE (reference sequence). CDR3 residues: CASSSTSGGVGADTQYF. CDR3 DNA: TGTGCCAGCAGCTCTACTAGCGGGGGGGTGGGAGCAGATACGCAGTATTTT.

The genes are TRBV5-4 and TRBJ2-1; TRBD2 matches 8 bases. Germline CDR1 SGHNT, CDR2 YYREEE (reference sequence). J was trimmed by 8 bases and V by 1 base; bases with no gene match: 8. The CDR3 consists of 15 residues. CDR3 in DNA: TGTGCCAGCAGCTTGTGGGTAGCGGGATACGATGAGCAGTTCTTC. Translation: CASSLWVAGYDEQFF.

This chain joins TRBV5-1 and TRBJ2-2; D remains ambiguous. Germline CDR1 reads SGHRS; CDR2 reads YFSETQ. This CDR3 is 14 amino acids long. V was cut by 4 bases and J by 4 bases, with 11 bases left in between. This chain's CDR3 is CASSNFVGTGELFF. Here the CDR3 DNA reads TGCGCCAGCAGCAATTTCGTCGGCACCGGGGAGCTGTTTTTT. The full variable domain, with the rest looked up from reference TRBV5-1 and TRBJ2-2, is KAGVTQTPRYLIKTRGQQVTLSCSPISGHRSVSWYQQTPGQGLQFLFEYFSETQRNKGNFPGRFSGRQFSNSRSEMNVSTLELGDSALYLCASSNFVGTGELFFGEGSRLTVL.

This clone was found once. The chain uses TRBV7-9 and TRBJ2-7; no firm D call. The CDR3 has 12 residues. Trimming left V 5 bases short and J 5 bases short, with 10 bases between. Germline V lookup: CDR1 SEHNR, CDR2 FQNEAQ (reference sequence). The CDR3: CASSPVSNEQYF. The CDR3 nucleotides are TGTGCCAGCAGCCCCGTGAGCAACGAGCAGTACTTC.

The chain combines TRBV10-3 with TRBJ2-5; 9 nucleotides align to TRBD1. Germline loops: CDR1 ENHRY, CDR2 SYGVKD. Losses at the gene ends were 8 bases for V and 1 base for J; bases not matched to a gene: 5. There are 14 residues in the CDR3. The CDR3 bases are TGTGCCATCTGGGGACAGGGAGGCCAAGAGACCCAGTACTTC. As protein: CAIWGQGGQETQYF.